What follows are 32 T cell receptor beta chains derived from one specimen sequenced in a study of blood T cell repertoires in COVID-19. The method was immunoSEQ multiplex PCR; TCRdb's version includes in-frame clones alone and lacks a portion of them. Here the sample spans about 140,000 clones, about 86% being singletons. The sample was peripheral blood. The receptors come from a woman between 55 and 75 years old with acute or convalescent COVID-19.

The chain uses TRBV3-1 (or the pseudogene TRBV3-2) and TRBJ1-6, with D uncertain. The germline V gene encodes CDR1 LGHDT and CDR2 YNNKEL (reference sequence). The ends were cut back, 5 bases at V and 4 bases at J, with 9 bases in the middle. The CDR3 sequence is 14 residues long. This chain's CDR3 is CASSASDYNSPLHF. For the CDR3, the DNA is TGTGCCAGCAGCGCCAGTGATTATAATTCACCCCTCCACTTT.

The chain joins TRBV6-2 or TRBV6-3 to TRBJ2-7, with unresolved D. The germline CDR1 and CDR2 sequences are MNHEY and SVGEGT. The CDR3 has 14 amino acids. V shed 2 bases and J shed 3 bases, with 11 bases lying between them. CDR3 protein: CASSYPNGYYEQYF. CDR3 nucleotide sequence: TGTGCCAGCAGTTACCCGAACGGGTACTACGAGCAGTACTTC.

The rearrangement uses TRBV6-5 and TRBJ2-3, with 8 positions matching TRBD1. Germline V CDR1 and CDR2: MNHEY, SVGAGI. The ends lost 7 bases at V and 0 bases at J; junction bases unmatched: 6. CDR3 length equals 15 residues. Written as DNA, the CDR3 is TGTGCCAGCATTCGAGGACAGGGTAGCACAGATACGCAGTATTTT. Residues: CASIRGQGSTDTQYF.

The chain couples TRBV5-6 to TRBJ2-5; 10 nucleotides agree with TRBD2. Trimming removed 4 bases from V and 5 bases from J; junction bases left unmatched: 8. Germline V gene data show CDR1 as SGHDT and CDR2 as YYEEEE. The CDR3 is 15 amino acids. CDR3 DNA: TGTGCCAGCAGCCCGCCGGGACTAGCGTTGGAGACCCAGTACTTC. Its protein is CASSPPGLALETQYF.

J is TRBJ2-2 and V is TRBV18; D is unresolved. This CDR3 region has 13 residues. With 1 base removed from V and 6 bases from J, the gap between germline ends came to 6 bases. Per germline, CDR1 KGHSH and CDR2 LQKENI. The CDR3 sequence: CASSPRPSGELFF. The CDR3, as DNA: TGTGCCAGCTCACCACGGCCGTCCGGGGAGCTGTTTTTT.

The chain is built from TRBV30 and TRBJ2-1; 8 nucleotides agree with TRBD2. The CDR3 totals 11 residues. The germline gives CDR1 GTSNPN, CDR2 SVGIG (reference sequence). Unmatched junction bases numbered 3, after V lost 0 bases and J lost 14 bases. CDR3 DNA sequence: TGTGCCTGGAGTGTACGGGGGGGGGAGTTCTTC. This codes for CAWSVRGGEFF.

The chain couples TRBV7-2 to TRBJ2-1; the match to TRBD1 covers 8 bases. Germline V gene data show CDR1 as SGHTA and CDR2 as FQGNSA. The length of the CDR3 is 15 residues. The ends lost 1 base at V and 2 bases at J; junction bases unmatched: 1. The CDR3 region is CASSLGTGTYNEQFF. CDR3 nucleotide sequence: TGTGCCAGCAGCTTAGGGACAGGGACCTACAATGAGCAGTTCTTC.

This clone has only a few counts. The chain recombines TRBV5-4 with TRBJ1-2; TRBD1 agrees at 11 bases. The V gene end was trimmed by 0 bases and the J gene end by 8 bases; junction bases not matched to a gene: 6. CDR1 and CDR2 (germline): SGHNT, YYREEE (reference sequence). The CDR3 consists of 15 residues. CDR3 sequence reads: CASSLAGTGGRGYTF. The CDR3 DNA reads TGTGCCAGCAGCTTGGCCGGGACAGGGGGAAGGGGCTACACCTTC.

This chain links TRBV19 with TRBJ1-5; D not certain. V shed 3 bases and J shed 7 bases, with 13 bases lying between them. CDR3 length equals 14 residues. Germline assignment: CDR1 LNHDA and CDR2 SQIVND (reference sequence). Here the CDR3 DNA reads TGTGCCAGTAGTATTGTTCTGGTGGAGCAGCCCCAGCATTTT. It codes for CASSIVLVEQPQHF.

The V call is TRBV6-5, the J call TRBJ2-3; 8 positions agree with TRBD1. The CDR3 extends over 13 amino acids. The germline V gene encodes CDR1 MNHEY and CDR2 SVGAGI. The V segment lost 6 bases and the J segment 1 base; nucleotides outside the gene matches: 0. CDR3 in DNA: TGTGCCAGCAGGACAGGGGGCACAGATACGCAGTATTTT. Translating gives CASRTGGTDTQYF.

The genes are TRBV25-1 and TRBJ1-2, with no clear D. The CDR3 runs to 13 residues. The germline V gene encodes CDR1 MGHDK and CDR2 SYGVNS. Trimming pared 4 bases from V and 4 bases from J, leaving 10 bases between. The CDR3 region has the DNA TGTGCCAGCAGTGTGGCGGGTCGCTATGGCTACACCTTC. This translates into CASSVAGRYGYTF.

This chain uses TRBV14 with TRBJ1-2; 9 bases align to TRBD1. CDR3 length: 15 residues. V lost 2 bases and J lost 5; bases outside the gene matches: 6. The germline V gene encodes CDR1 SGHDN and CDR2 FVKESK. CDR3 sequence: CASSQRGTGTYGYTF. The DNA for the CDR3 is TGTGCCAGCAGCCAACGAGGGACAGGGACTTATGGCTACACCTTC.

The CDR3 sequence: CASRDRTSGGAGELFF. Written as DNA, the CDR3 is TGTGCCAGCAGGGACCGGACTAGCGGGGGAGCCGGGGAGCTGTTTTTT. The chain carries TRBV2 and TRBJ2-2; 13 positions agree with TRBD2. V lost 6 bases and J lost 6; bases outside the gene matches: 7. The germline gives CDR1 SNHLY, CDR2 FYNNEI. The CDR3 runs to 16 residues.

This chain links TRBV28 with TRBJ1-1, with 9 bases lining up with TRBD1. CDR1 and CDR2 from the germline V gene are MDHEN and SYDVKM. The J segment lost 5 bases and the V segment lost 10 bases, leaving 14 bases of the junction unmatched. The CDR3 sequence is 15 residues long. In DNA form, the CDR3 reads TGTGCCATTAAAACAGGGGGCAAGCGGTGGACTGAAGCTTTCTTT. It specifies CAIKTGGKRWTEAFF.

The V call is TRBV30, the J call TRBJ2-3; D might be TRBD2 (6 bases). Germline CDR1 is GTSNPN and CDR2 is SVGIG (reference sequence). The CDR3 length is 15 residues. Trimming pared 0 bases from V and 1 base from J, leaving 11 bases between. The CDR3, as DNA: TGTGCCTGGAGTGTTGGCGGCGGGGGCACAGATACGCAGTATTTT. Translating it yields CAWSVGGGGTDTQYF.

This clone appeared once. The rearrangement links TRBV5-6 to TRBJ2-5, with 8 bases aligning to TRBD2. J was trimmed by 3 bases and V by 6 bases; bases with no gene match: 4. The CDR3 sequence is 13 residues long. The V gene's germline CDR1 is SGHDT and CDR2 YYEEEE. CDR3: CASNERGKETQYF. CDR3 sequence (DNA): TGTGCCAGCAACGAGCGGGGGAAAGAGACCCAGTACTTC.

The rearrangement joins TRBV4-3 to TRBJ1-6; tentative D call: TRBD1 (5 bases). Trimming took off 0 bases at V and 7 bases at J, with 16 bases between the two ends. The CDR3 has 17 amino acids. The germline V gene encodes CDR1 LGHNA and CDR2 YSLEER. The CDR3 sequence: CASSQEVPRQQNSPLHF. The CDR3 nucleotides read TGCGCCAGCAGCCAAGAGGTACCTCGACAGCAGAATTCACCCCTCCACTTT.

This sequence joins TRBV10-3 and TRBJ1-1, with 10 bases aligning to TRBD1. The ends lost 0 bases at V and 0 bases at J; junction bases unmatched: 1. Germline V gives CDR1 ENHRY, CDR2 SYGVKD. The CDR3 is 16 residues long. The CDR3 DNA sequence: TGTGCCATCAGTGAGTCGACAGGGGGCCTGAACACTGAAGCTTTCTTT. It codes for CAISESTGGLNTEAFF.

The rearrangement uses TRBV9 and TRBJ1-2; 7 nucleotides match TRBD1. Looked up from germline, CDR1 is SGDLS and CDR2 is YYNGEE. CDR3 size: 14 residues. With V trimmed by 5 bases and J by 0 bases, 4 bases remained unmatched. CDR3 protein: CASRKGQPNYGYTF. CDR3 in DNA: TGTGCCAGCAGAAAGGGACAGCCTAACTATGGCTACACCTTC.

The V gene is TRBV5-1, the J gene TRBJ1-2; the match to TRBD1 covers 11 bases. Trimming removed 4 bases from V and 8 bases from J; junction bases left unmatched: 10. This CDR3 has 15 amino acids. CDR1 is SGHRS and CDR2 is YFSETQ in the germline V gene. The CDR3 protein is CASSLGTGGSEGYTF. The CDR3 bases are TGCGCCAGCAGCCTAGGGACAGGGGGATCGGAGGGCTACACCTTC.

The table lists this clone with a count of one. In nucleotides, the CDR3 is TGTGCCAGCAGCTTAGCTAGAGTCTCGAACACCGGGGAGCTGTTTTTT. As protein: CASSLARVSNTGELFF. The J gene is TRBJ2-2, the V gene TRBV7-8; D call uncertain. Germline loops: CDR1 SGHVS, CDR2 FQNEAQ. Trimming shortened V by 0 bases and J by 0 bases, and 8 bases separated the two germline ends. The CDR3 runs to 16 residues.

This sequence joins TRBV19 and TRBJ2-5, with D perhaps TRBD2 (6 bases). CDR3 length: 14 amino acids. Germline V gives CDR1 LNHDA, CDR2 SQIVND (reference sequence). Trimming left V 7 bases short and J 5 bases short, with 17 bases between. For the CDR3, the DNA is TGTGCCAGTACCGCCGGGACTTGGCTTGAGACCCAGTACTTC. Its protein product is CASTAGTWLETQYF.

This sequence joins TRBV28 and TRBJ2-7, with 12 bases fitting TRBD2. The germline gives CDR1 MDHEN, CDR2 SYDVKM. The CDR3 runs to 16 residues. V shed 5 bases and J 2 bases; nucleotides not matched to a gene: 7. The CDR3 region is CASSPDWTSGAYEQYF. The CDR3 DNA reads TGTGCCAGCAGTCCCGACTGGACTAGCGGGGCCTACGAGCAGTACTTC.

This clone was seen a few times. The rearrangement links TRBV10-1 to TRBJ2-2; 7 bases fit TRBD1. CDR1 is WNHNN, CDR2 SYGVQD, per germline (reference sequence). CDR3 length equals 15 residues. The ends lost 6 bases at V and 2 bases at J; junction bases unmatched: 6. The CDR3 reads CASSFDRVNTGELFF. Here the CDR3 DNA reads TGCGCCAGCAGCTTCGACAGGGTTAACACCGGGGAGCTGTTTTTT.

The chain uses TRBV28 and TRBJ1-3, with a tentative D call TRBD1 (6 bases). The V end was cut by 1 base, the J end by 3 bases, with 10 bases between. The CDR3 runs 15 residues. Germline loops: CDR1 MDHEN, CDR2 SYDVKM. CDR3 protein: CASSLFGGLGNTIYF. CDR3 coding DNA: TGTGCCAGCAGTTTATTTGGGGGCCTTGGAAACACCATATATTTT.

The rearrangement joins TRBV11-3 to TRBJ2-7, with D perhaps matching TRBD1 (6 bases). V lost 0 bases to trimming and J lost 6 bases, with 6 bases between them. The CDR3 covers 12 residues. Germline V gives CDR1 SGHNT, CDR2 YENEEA. CDR3 bases: TGTGCCAGCAGCTTAGACAGGGGCGAGCAGTACTTC. Its translation is CASSLDRGEQYF.

V usage is TRBV6-2 or TRBV6-3 and J usage is TRBJ2-1; 9 bases are a match to TRBD2. The germline gives CDR1 MNHEY, CDR2 SVGEGT. This CDR3 is built from 16 residues. V shed 6 bases, J shed 2 bases, and the junction held 8 bases outside the gene matches. In nucleotides, the CDR3 is TGTGCCAGCAGCCCCTTAGCGGGGGCCCCCTACAATGAGCAGTTCTTC. Its translation is CASSPLAGAPYNEQFF.

The chain carries TRBV7-2 and TRBJ2-5, with 10 bases fitting TRBD2. There are 17 residues in the CDR3. The junction had 7 bases not matched to a gene; V was cut back by 2 bases and J by 1 base. The germline CDR1 and CDR2 sequences are SGHTA and FQGNSA. The CDR3 sequence: CASSLSGGAGGQETQYF. CDR3 coding DNA: TGTGCCAGCAGCTTAAGCGGGGGGGCTGGTGGCCAAGAGACCCAGTACTTC.

This chain uses TRBV30 with TRBJ2-7; 11 positions agree with TRBD2. This CDR3 region has 13 residues. CDR1 is GTSNPN and CDR2 is SVGIG in the germline V gene (reference sequence). V was pared by 6 bases and J by 4 bases, with 5 bases of the junction left unmatched. The CDR3 DNA is TGTGCCTGTACTAGCGGGGGTATGTACGAGCAGTACTTC. It yields the protein CACTSGGMYEQYF.

Details on this clone: A read error may produce the germline difference seen at one junction end. The chain recombines TRBV6-5 with TRBJ2-7; 7 bases are shared with TRBD1. The CDR3 loop spans 12 amino acids. Per germline, CDR1 MNHEY and CDR2 SVGAGI. As DNA, the CDR3 is TGTGCCAGCAGTTTCAGGACAGGAGTGCTATTCTTC. Translated: CASSFRTGVLFF.

The table lists this clone with a count of one. This sequence joins TRBV5-1 and TRBJ1-1; 9 bases match TRBD1. The CDR3 runs to 15 residues. The germline V gene has CDR1 SGHRS and CDR2 YFSETQ. With 3 bases clipped from V and 1 base from J, the junction kept 4 bases outside the gene matches. The CDR3: CASSSRDRANTEAFF. The CDR3 DNA follows: TGCGCCAGCAGCTCCCGGGACAGGGCGAACACTGAAGCTTTCTTT.

This rearrangement joins TRBV10-1 to TRBJ1-1; tentative D call: TRBD1 (5 bases). Germline CDR1 is WNHNN and CDR2 is SYGVQD (reference sequence). CDR3 length: 16 amino acids. V was clipped by 7 bases and J by 2 bases, with 20 bases between them. The CDR3 loop reads CASKAHPRAANTEAFF. In DNA form, the CDR3 reads TGCGCCAGCAAGGCCCATCCCAGGGCAGCTAACACTGAAGCTTTCTTT.